A single sample is the source of the 11 T cell receptor beta chains below, sequenced in a study of T-cell reconstitution after alpha-beta-depleted transplantation in children. The TCRbeta library was prepared with unique molecular identifiers. One entry per CDR3 protein results from TCRdb running MiXCR on the PCR reads. This table has around 800,000 distinct CDR3 sequences, 16% appearing once. The source material was PBMCs, mostly from graft donor cells, sampled 360 days after TCRalphabeta/CD19-depleted stem cell transplant. The receptors were gathered from a male patient aged 5 to 17 who had a stem cell transplant for acute lymphoblastic leukemia, so the T cells may come from the graft donor.

This clonotype was observed a few times. The rearrangement uses TRBV14 and TRBJ2-7; 9 bases align to TRBD2. The CDR3 length is 15 residues. The V gene end was trimmed by 3 bases and the J gene end by 2 bases; junction bases not matched to a gene: 5. Germline CDR1 is SGHDN and CDR2 is FVKESK. Here the CDR3 DNA reads TGTGCCAGCAGCCATTTTAGCGGGAGCACCTACGAGCAGTACTTC. This translates into CASSHFSGSTYEQYF.

This clonotype was picked up a small number of times. V gene TRBV7-9 combines with J gene TRBJ1-2; 10 nucleotides agree with TRBD1. V lost 5 bases and J lost 5; bases outside the gene matches: 5. Germline V CDR1 and CDR2: SEHNR, FQNEAQ (reference sequence). The CDR3 has 14 amino acids. In nucleotides, the CDR3 is TGTGCCAGCAGCCGGACAGGGGGTATTTATGGCTACACCTTC. It codes for CASSRTGGIYGYTF. The full variable domain, with the rest looked up from reference TRBV7-9 and TRBJ1-2, is DTGVSQNPRHKITKRGQNVTFRCDPISEHNRLYWYRQTLGQGPEFLTYFQNEAQLEKSRLLSDRFSAERPKGSFSTLEIQRTEQGDSAMYLCASSRTGGIYGYTFGSGTRLTVV.

J is TRBJ1-2 and V is TRBV24-1, with a tentative D call TRBD1 (5 bases). V was pared by 2 bases and J by 9 bases, with 27 bases between. CDR1 is KGHDR and CDR2 is SFDVKD in the germline V gene. There are 18 residues in the CDR3. In nucleotides, the CDR3 is TGTGCCACCAGTGATTCCGGGGCCCACACGCTCGCTTCGTATAGCTACACCTTC. Protein sequence: CATSDSGAHTLASYSYTF.

The chain combines TRBV2 with TRBJ2-5; 14 nucleotides align to TRBD2. Trimming at V came to 3 bases and at J to 2 bases, leaving 8 bases not matched to a gene. This CDR3 is 18 amino acids long. Per germline, CDR1 SNHLY and CDR2 FYNNEI. The CDR3 nucleotides are TGTGCCAGCAGTGACCTTCGGACTAGCGGGAGGAATCAAGAGACCCAGTACTTC. Protein: CASSDLRTSGRNQETQYF.

This chain links TRBV20-1 with TRBJ2-7; no clear D. Trimming cost V 5 bases and J 2 bases, with 16 bases left between them. CDR3 length equals 14 residues. CDR1 DFQATT and CDR2 SNEGSKA come from the germline V gene (reference sequence). The CDR3 coding sequence is TGCAGTGCTCCTTACACGTTACACCCCTACGAGCAGTACTTC. This codes for CSAPYTLHPYEQYF.

The chain uses TRBV7-7 and TRBJ2-1; 15 positions match TRBD2. The V gene end was trimmed by 5 bases and the J gene end by 5 bases; junction bases not matched to a gene: 4. Germline values: CDR1 SSHAT, CDR2 FNYEAQ (reference sequence). The CDR3 is 16 amino acids. The CDR3 spells CASSPGLAGGNNEQFF. CDR3 sequence (DNA): TGTGCCAGCAGCCCGGGACTAGCGGGAGGTAACAATGAGCAGTTCTTC.

CDR3 loop: CASSQVSPEGSYEQYF. CDR3 DNA: TGTGCCAGCAGCCAAGTCTCCCCGGAGGGCTCCTACGAGCAGTACTTC. J is TRBJ2-7 and V is TRBV3-1, with a possible D match to TRBD2 (6 bases). This CDR3 is 16 amino acids long. CDR1 LGHDT and CDR2 YNNKEL come from the germline V gene (reference sequence). V was cut by 1 base and J by 0 bases, with 13 bases left in between.

This clonotype has more than one count but fewer than ten. V is TRBV4-1 and J is TRBJ2-7; 9 bases map to TRBD2. Germline V gives CDR1 MGHRA, CDR2 YSYEKL. V lost 2 bases, J lost 4 bases, and 15 bases stayed unmatched. This CDR3 is 18 amino acids long. CDR3 protein: CASSQKITWAGGDYEQYF. The CDR3 nucleotides read TGCGCCAGCAGCCAAAAGATCACTTGGGCGGGAGGGGATTACGAGCAGTACTTC.

This clonotype has just a few counts. CDR3: CASSSQPVMNTEAFF. CDR3 DNA sequence: TGTGCCAGCAGCTCCCAGCCAGTCATGAACACTGAAGCTTTCTTT. This rearrangement joins TRBV13 to TRBJ1-1; D uncertain. This CDR3 has 15 residues. V was cut by 4 bases and J by 0 bases, with 12 bases left in between. The germline gives CDR1 PRHDT, CDR2 FYEKMQ (reference sequence).

The J gene is TRBJ2-7, the V gene TRBV9; possibly TRBD1 or TRBD2 for D (5 bases each). The ends were cut back, 1 base at V and 1 base at J, with 12 bases in the middle. CDR1 and CDR2 (germline): SGDLS, YYNGEE. The CDR3 has 15 amino acids. CDR3 in amino acids: CASSVTGGPSYEQYF. The CDR3 DNA reads TGTGCCAGCAGCGTAACAGGAGGACCTTCCTACGAGCAGTACTTC.

The V gene is TRBV11-1, the J gene TRBJ1-1, with a tentative D call TRBD1 (5 bases). CDR3 length: 15 amino acids. Germline V gene lookup returns CDR1 SGHAT and CDR2 FQDESV (reference sequence). Deletions cut 1 base from V and 4 bases from J, with 13 bases between. CDR3 residues: CASSLVVGASTEAFF. DNA of the CDR3: TGTGCCAGCAGCTTAGTTGTTGGGGCCAGCACTGAAGCTTTCTTT.